This T cell receptor (beta chain) was obtained from a study of control samples from healthy donors and cancer patients. The data were produced by immunoSEQ multiplex PCR, yet TCRdb's version contains in-frame clones alone and is incomplete. This sample's table reports 150,000 to 200,000 clones. Germline lookup yields CDR1 SGHTA and CDR2 FQGNSA. Trimming left V 1 base short and J 6 bases short, with 15 bases between. The CDR3 loop spans 15 amino acids. V usage is TRBV7-2 and J usage is TRBJ1-2, with D possibly TRBD1 on 6 matching bases. Sequencing was performed on blood. The clonotype originates from a young woman in good health. This CDR3 is CASSLEGGIRDGYTF. The CDR3 DNA sequence: TGTGCCAGCAGCTTAGAGGGGGGAATAAGGGATGGCTACACCTTC.